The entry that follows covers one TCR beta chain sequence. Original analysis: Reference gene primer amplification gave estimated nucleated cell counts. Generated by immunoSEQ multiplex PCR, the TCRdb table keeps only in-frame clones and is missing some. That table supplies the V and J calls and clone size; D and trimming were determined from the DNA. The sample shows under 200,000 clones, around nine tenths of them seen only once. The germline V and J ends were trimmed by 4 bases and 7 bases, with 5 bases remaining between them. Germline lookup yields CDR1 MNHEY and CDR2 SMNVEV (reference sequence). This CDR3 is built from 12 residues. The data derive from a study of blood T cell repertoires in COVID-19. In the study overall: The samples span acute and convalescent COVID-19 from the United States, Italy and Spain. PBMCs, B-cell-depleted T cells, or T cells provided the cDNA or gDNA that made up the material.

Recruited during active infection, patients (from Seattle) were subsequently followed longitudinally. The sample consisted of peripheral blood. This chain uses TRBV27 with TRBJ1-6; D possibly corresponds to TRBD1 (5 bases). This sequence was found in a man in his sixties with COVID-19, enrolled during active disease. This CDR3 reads CASSYRNSPLHF. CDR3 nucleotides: TGTGCCAGCAGTTACAGGAATTCACCCCTCCACTTT.